The 19 T cell receptor beta chains below come from one sample, sequenced in a study of T cell responses to AZD1222 COVID-19 vaccine. TCRdb keeps only in-frame clones here, not all; method: immunoSEQ multiplex PCR. The sample has 150,000 or so clones; roughly 92% are singletons. Sequencing was performed on peripheral blood, taken on day 0 of AZD1222 vaccination. The receptors were gathered from an adult in good health.

The rearrangement uses TRBV4-2 and TRBJ2-7; possibly TRBD1 for D (5 bases). V was cut by 4 bases and J by 1 base, with 11 bases left in between. Germline V CDR1 and CDR2: LGHNA, YNFKEQ. The CDR3 runs 14 residues. The CDR3 here is CASSPGQGSYEQYF. The CDR3 DNA follows: TGTGCCAGCAGCCCCGGGCAGGGATCCTACGAGCAGTACTTC.

The V gene is TRBV30, the J gene TRBJ2-1; 12 bases agree with TRBD2. The V and J ends lost 0 bases and 7 bases, in that order; junction bases with no gene match: 10. The CDR3 consists of 17 residues. The germline gives CDR1 GTSNPN, CDR2 SVGIG (reference sequence). CDR3 region: CAWSVGTSGGPGNEQFF. As DNA, the CDR3 is TGTGCCTGGAGTGTTGGAACTAGCGGGGGGCCGGGGAATGAGCAGTTCTTC.

J is TRBJ1-2 and V is TRBV28; D is possibly TRBD1 (6 bases). V was pared by 2 bases and J by 3 bases, with 7 bases between. Germline V gene data show CDR1 as MDHEN and CDR2 as SYDVKM. The CDR3 runs 13 residues. This CDR3 reads CASSLTGHYGYTF. The DNA for the CDR3 is TGTGCCAGCAGTTTAACAGGGCACTATGGCTACACCTTC.

This chain's CDR3 is CASQGKWAEAFF. The CDR3 DNA reads as TGTGCCAGCCAAGGAAAGTGGGCTGAAGCTTTCTTT. The chain couples TRBV7-9 to TRBJ1-1; no firm D call. CDR3 length: 12 residues. With 8 bases removed from V and 6 bases from J, the gap between germline ends came to 13 bases. The germline V gene encodes CDR1 SEHNR and CDR2 FQNEAQ (reference sequence).

The rearrangement uses TRBV3-1 (or the pseudogene TRBV3-2) and TRBJ2-5; D is unclear. V was clipped by 3 bases and J by 1 base, with 9 bases between them. From germline, CDR1 is LGHDT and CDR2 YNNKEL (reference sequence). The CDR3 runs 14 residues. CDR3 loop: CASSHRNSQETQYF. Written as DNA, the CDR3 is TGTGCCAGCAGCCATCGGAACAGCCAAGAGACCCAGTACTTC.

The chain carries TRBV28 and TRBJ1-1; tentative D call: TRBD1 (5 bases). Germline V lookup: CDR1 MDHEN, CDR2 SYDVKM. This CDR3 spans 14 amino acids. Trimming removed 6 bases from V and 0 bases from J, with 11 bases in between. Here the CDR3 reads CASRGTGLNTEAFF. For the CDR3, the DNA is TGTGCCAGCAGGGGGACCGGGTTGAACACTGAAGCTTTCTTT.

The gene calls are TRBV29-1 and TRBJ2-3; weak D call: TRBD2 (5 bases). This CDR3 is 13 amino acids long. Germline CDR1 reads SQVTM; CDR2 reads ANQGSEA. V dropped 6 bases and J dropped 4 bases, with 14 bases sitting between them. The DNA of the CDR3 is TGCAGCGTGGCTACCGGGCGGGCAGATACGCAGTATTTT. This sequence encodes CSVATGRADTQYF.

V is TRBV2 and J is TRBJ1-4; D is uncertain. The V and J ends lost 7 bases and 2 bases respectively, with 8 bases between them. The CDR3 spans 13 residues. From germline, CDR1 is SNHLY and CDR2 FYNNEI. The CDR3 sequence is CASKGFTNEKLFF. The CDR3 DNA is TGTGCCAGCAAGGGCTTTACTAATGAAAAACTGTTTTTT.

The chain has TRBV2 and TRBJ2-5; 11 nucleotides agree with TRBD1. This CDR3 contains 15 residues. Germline assignment: CDR1 SNHLY and CDR2 FYNNEI. Losses at the gene ends were 8 bases for V and 2 bases for J; bases not matched to a gene: 7. The DNA of the CDR3 is TGTGCCAGCGGCCACCGGGACAGGGGGCAAGAGACCCAGTACTTC. This translates into CASGHRDRGQETQYF.

This clone appeared a single time. CDR3 in amino acids: CASSYARGQGNYGYTF. CDR3 DNA sequence: TGTGCCAGCAGTTACGCCCGGGGACAGGGGAACTATGGCTACACCTTC. V and J are TRBV6-5 and TRBJ1-2; 10 bases line up with TRBD1. This CDR3 spans 16 amino acids. Germline CDR1 MNHEY, CDR2 SVGAGI. V was clipped by 2 bases and J by 2 bases; unmatched bases: 5.

This clone was seen only a few times. The chain combines TRBV7-2 with TRBJ2-7, with unresolved D. Germline V CDR1 and CDR2: SGHTA, FQGNSA. The V gene lost 0 bases and the J gene lost 5 bases, with 11 bases spanning the gap. This CDR3 is built from 14 residues. The CDR3 DNA follows: TGTGCCAGCAGCTTAGCGCGAGGACCTAACGAGCAGTACTTC. The encoded protein is CASSLARGPNEQYF. The whole variable domain, filled in from reference TRBV7-2 and TRBJ2-7, reads GAGVSQSPSNKVTEKGKDVELRCDPISGHTALYWYRQSLGQGLEFLIYFQGNSAPDKSGLPSDRFSAERTGGSVSTLTIQRTQQEDSAVYLCASSLARGPNEQYFGPGTRLTVT.

The CDR3 DNA sequence: TGTGCCAGCAGCTTGGACCGGGGGAATTCACCCCTCCACTTT. Translated: CASSLDRGNSPLHF. The chain joins TRBV5-4 to TRBJ1-6; maybe TRBD1 (5 bases). Germline assignment: CDR1 SGHNT and CDR2 YYREEE (reference sequence). Trimming cost V 0 bases and J 7 bases, with 8 bases left between them. The CDR3 has 14 amino acids.

This chain links TRBV9 with TRBJ2-5; TRBD1 is a possible D gene (5 bases). The CDR3 is 14 residues long. The V end lost 3 bases, the J end lost 1 base, and 10 bases lay between the germline ends. CDR1 is SGDLS, CDR2 YYNGEE, per germline. The CDR3 bases are TGTGCCAGCAGCGCAGGGTTCCCCCAAGAGACCCAGTACTTC. It is translated as CASSAGFPQETQYF.

This sequence joins TRBV7-9 and TRBJ1-1; weak D call: TRBD1 (6 bases). Trimming stripped 7 bases from V and 8 bases from J, with 17 bases between. The CDR3 is made up of 13 amino acids. In germline, CDR1 is SEHNR, CDR2 FQNEAQ (reference sequence). The CDR3 here is CASTLGGAKEAFF. In DNA form, the CDR3 reads TGTGCCAGCACCTTGGGGGGGGCAAAGGAAGCTTTCTTT.

The chain is built from TRBV5-6 and TRBJ2-7; D gene ambiguous. V shed 0 bases and J shed 0 bases, with 7 bases lying between them. The CDR3 totals 14 residues. The V gene's germline CDR1 is SGHDT and CDR2 YYEEEE. The CDR3, as DNA: TGTGCCAGCAGCTTGGGCTCGAACTCCTACGAGCAGTACTTC. It yields the protein CASSLGSNSYEQYF.

This chain uses TRBV6-5 with TRBJ1-2; D might be TRBD1 (6 bases). Deletions cut 4 bases from V and 2 bases from J, with 11 bases between. This CDR3 contains 14 residues. The germline CDR1 and CDR2 sequences are MNHEY and SVGAGI. The CDR3 region is CASSSTGPNYGYTF. The CDR3 bases are TGTGCCAGCAGTTCCACAGGGCCGAACTATGGCTACACCTTC.

This chain uses TRBV5-1 with TRBJ1-5, with D perhaps matching TRBD1 (5 bases). Germline CDR1 is SGHRS and CDR2 is YFSETQ. This CDR3 has 12 amino acids. The ends were cut back, 10 bases at V and 2 bases at J, with 10 bases in the middle. Here the CDR3 reads CASPGGNQPQHF. CDR3 DNA sequence: TGCGCCTCCCCGGGGGGCAATCAGCCCCAGCATTTT.

The rearrangement links TRBV9 to TRBJ2-1, with TRBD2 identical over 14 bases. Germline CDR1 is SGDLS and CDR2 is YYNGEE. After removal of 3 bases from V and 7 bases from J, the junction contained 3 bases not matched to a gene. CDR3 length: 15 residues. The CDR3 coding sequence is TGTGCCAGCAGCGCGAGGACTAGCGGGAGGAATGAGCAGTTCTTC. This sequence encodes CASSARTSGRNEQFF.

The chain recombines TRBV19 with TRBJ1-5; D call uncertain. Germline values: CDR1 LNHDA, CDR2 SQIVND (reference sequence). V was pared by 5 bases and J by 0 bases, with 17 bases between. This CDR3 has 17 amino acids. CDR3 DNA sequence: TGTGCCAGTAGTCCCCCCGAGGGTTTCCTTAGCAATCAGCCCCAGCATTTT. This sequence encodes CASSPPEGFLSNQPQHF.